Presented here are 13 T cell receptor beta chains from one specimen sequenced in a study of blood T cells in healthy people across ages. For the second PCR, which ran for roughly 6 to 11 cycles, a sample-barcoded 5' primer and a J-beta primer mix were used. TCRdb re-analysed the 5' RACE reads in MiXCR, keeping a single row per CDR3 protein. Here the sample spans some 800,000 distinct CDR3 sequences, under 45% being singletons. The sample consisted of blood. These receptors all stem from a man in his sixties in good health.

The chain carries TRBV29-1 and TRBJ2-5, with D perhaps given as TRBD1 or TRBD2 (7 bases each). The germline V gene has CDR1 SQVTM and CDR2 ANQGSEA. V lost 7 bases to trimming and J lost 3 bases, with 15 bases between them. The CDR3 extends over 13 amino acids. The CDR3 DNA is TGCAGCGCTCCAGGGGGAGGGGAAGAGACCCAGTACTTC. Translation gives CSAPGGGEETQYF.

In its sample, this clonotype was seen a few times. The chain has TRBV6-5 and TRBJ2-1; D gene uncertain. Between the trimmed V and J ends, which lost 2 bases and 0 bases, there was a span of 8 bases. Germline lookup yields CDR1 MNHEY and CDR2 SVGAGI. CDR3 length equals 15 residues. CDR3 amino acids: CASSYSTSSYNEQFF. CDR3 in DNA: TGTGCCAGCAGTTACAGTACAAGCTCCTACAATGAGCAGTTCTTC.

This sequence joins TRBV7-2 and TRBJ2-3, with D possibly matching TRBD2 (6 bases). The CDR3 runs 14 residues. The ends were cut back, 6 bases at V and 2 bases at J, with 12 bases in the middle. Germline assignment: CDR1 SGHTA and CDR2 FQGNSA. CDR3 DNA sequence: TGTGCCAGCAGGGGTAGCGGACACACAGATACGCAGTATTTT. It encodes CASRGSGHTDTQYF.

The V call is TRBV29-1, the J call TRBJ2-5; no clear D. CDR3 length: 11 residues. The germline gives CDR1 SQVTM, CDR2 ANQGSEA. V was clipped by 7 bases and J by 5 bases, with 11 bases between them. The DNA for the CDR3 is TGCAGCGGTGGCCAGACGGAGACCCAGTACTTC. Translation gives CSGGQTETQYF.

This sequence joins TRBV14 and TRBJ2-1; 8 positions agree with TRBD1. This CDR3 contains 16 residues. Germline trimming cut 1 base from V and 7 bases from J; bases unmatched to any gene: 9. CDR1 is SGHDN, CDR2 FVKESK, per germline. The CDR3 sequence: CASSQGPGGLANEQFF. CDR3 coding DNA: TGTGCCAGCAGCCAAGGGCCAGGGGGCCTCGCGAATGAGCAGTTCTTC.

This clonotype was seen just once. The chain's CDR3 is CASSFGLSDSPLHF. Here the CDR3 DNA reads TGTGCCAGCAGCTTTGGGCTTAGTGATTCACCCCTCCACTTT. The chain couples TRBV5-5 to TRBJ1-6; D call uncertain. The CDR3 spans 14 residues. The germline CDR1 and CDR2 sequences are SGHKS and YYEKEE (reference sequence). The V gene lost 2 bases and the J gene lost 8 bases, with 11 bases spanning the gap.

CDR3 loop: CASSGELGGTDTQYF. The CDR3, as DNA: TGTGCCAGCAGTGGGGAACTAGGGGGCACAGATACGCAGTATTTT. The chain joins TRBV6-4 to TRBJ2-3; D may correspond to TRBD1 or TRBD2 (5 bases each). The germline V and J ends were trimmed by 4 bases and 1 base, with 12 bases remaining between them. CDR1 MRHNA and CDR2 SNTAGT come from the germline V gene. This CDR3 has 15 residues.

Of note for this clonotype: Sequence at one end of the junction differs from germline and may be a read error. This chain joins TRBV6-6 and TRBJ1-4; 8 bases are a match to TRBD1. Per the germline V gene, CDR1 is MNHNY and CDR2 is SVGAGI (reference sequence). The CDR3 is 14 amino acids. For the CDR3, the DNA is TGTGCCAGCAGTGACTCGGGACAGGCTGAAAAACTGTTTTTT. This encodes CASSDSGQAEKLFF.

In this sample, this clonotype turned up a few times. This chain joins TRBV7-9 and TRBJ2-1; D may match TRBD1 or TRBD2 (6 bases each). The CDR3 contains 14 residues. Germline CDR1 SEHNR, CDR2 FQNEAQ (reference sequence). Between the trimmed V and J ends, which lost 4 bases and 8 bases, there was a span of 15 bases. In DNA form, the CDR3 reads TGTGCCAGCAGCTCCTGGGGGGCCGGCGATGAGCAGTTCTTC. Its translation: CASSSWGAGDEQFF.

V and J are TRBV20-1 and TRBJ1-2; 8 bases agree with TRBD1. Trimming cost V 6 bases and J 4 bases; bases outside gene matches: 4. The CDR3 is made up of 12 amino acids. Germline V gives CDR1 DFQATT, CDR2 SNEGSKA (reference sequence). The CDR3 loop reads CSATGGSYGYTF. The CDR3 nucleotides are TGCAGTGCCACAGGGGGTTCCTATGGCTACACCTTC.

The chain joins TRBV20-1 to TRBJ2-1; 7 bases are shared with TRBD2. This CDR3 comprises 14 residues. Losses at the gene ends were 2 bases for V and 2 bases for J; bases not matched to a gene: 3. Per germline, CDR1 DFQATT and CDR2 SNEGSKA (reference sequence). The CDR3 nucleotides are TGCAGTGCTAGAAAGCTAGCGGCCTACAATGAGCAGTTCTTC. This sequence encodes CSARKLAAYNEQFF.

In this sample, this clonotype turned up many times. The chain joins TRBV7-6 to TRBJ2-7; maybe TRBD1 (8 bases). The germline gives CDR1 SGHVS, CDR2 FNYEAQ. The CDR3 is made up of 16 amino acids. Trimming stripped 5 bases from V and 5 bases from J, with 22 bases between. CDR3 DNA sequence: TGTGCCAGCAGCCAGCGACAGGGGAGGGTCTCGGACGAGCAGTACTTC. Translation: CASSQRQGRVSDEQYF.

The chain combines TRBV10-3 with TRBJ1-5; D unresolved. CDR1 ENHRY and CDR2 SYGVKD come from the germline V gene. There are 13 residues in the CDR3. V gave up 5 bases and J gave up 3 bases, with 8 bases separating them. The CDR3 protein is CAISKGNNQPQHF. DNA of the CDR3: TGTGCCATCAGTAAGGGAAACAATCAGCCCCAGCATTTT.